Below, 21 T cell receptor beta chains from the same sample are listed, as sequenced in a study of cytomegalovirus exposure and HLA in healthy donors. In the PCR, 60 Vbeta and 13 Jbeta primers were used. Using immunoSEQ multiplex PCR, the repertoire was profiled, and TCRdb retains in-frame clones only, with some absent. Of 150,000 to 200,000 clones listed, 76% were seen once; the top ten hold 0.7% to 0.85%. The sequenced sample consisted of PBMCs. The receptor source for this set is a female donor in good health and CMV-seronegative.

To note about this clone: The sample holds other DNA sequences that translate to the same CDR3. The chain couples TRBV19 to TRBJ1-2; D uncertain. V dropped 3 bases and J dropped 4 bases, with 9 bases sitting between them. CDR3 length: 13 residues. CDR1 is LNHDA and CDR2 is SQIVND in the germline V gene (reference sequence). The DNA for the CDR3 is TGTGCCAGTAGTATCGGTCAAACCTATGGCTACACCTTC. Its protein is CASSIGQTYGYTF.

The chain links TRBV15 to TRBJ2-7, with D unclear. The length of the CDR3 is 16 residues. The V gene lost 4 bases and the J gene lost 2 bases, with 18 bases spanning the gap. CDR1 is LNHNV and CDR2 is YYDKDF in the germline V gene (reference sequence). CDR3 DNA sequence: TGTGCCACCAGCACCCGACAAGAAAACGTCCCCTACGAGCAGTACTTC. This gives the protein CATSTRQENVPYEQYF.

The J gene is TRBJ2-3, the V gene TRBV28; 7 nucleotides match TRBD1. V shed 6 bases, J shed 1 base, and the junction held 4 bases outside the gene matches. The V gene's germline CDR1 is MDHEN and CDR2 SYDVKM. The CDR3 is made up of 14 amino acids. The CDR3 bases are TGTGCCAGCAGCCAGGGGGTCGGCACAGATACGCAGTATTTT. Translated: CASSQGVGTDTQYF.

CDR3 sequence: CASSPQGANNSPLHF. The CDR3 DNA reads TGTGCCAGCAGCCCCCAGGGGGCTAATAATTCACCCCTCCACTTT. The V call is TRBV7-3, the J call TRBJ1-6; 8 bases line up with TRBD1. Trimming at V came to 5 bases and at J to 5 bases, leaving 5 bases not matched to a gene. This CDR3 spans 15 amino acids. Germline V CDR1 and CDR2: SGHTA, FQGTGA.

The chain links TRBV4-2 to TRBJ2-2; D ambiguous. This CDR3 region has 15 residues. Trimming removed 1 base from V and 1 base from J, with 7 bases in between. From germline, CDR1 is LGHNA and CDR2 YNFKEQ. CDR3 amino acids: CASSQGSRNTGELFF. The CDR3 nucleotides read TGTGCCAGCAGCCAAGGTAGTCGGAACACCGGGGAGCTGTTTTTT.

The chain combines TRBV7-2 with TRBJ1-1; D unclear. This CDR3 spans 11 amino acids. The V gene lost 3 bases and the J gene lost 6 bases, with 5 bases spanning the gap. Germline-derived CDR1 and CDR2 are SGHTA and FQGNSA. The CDR3 DNA sequence: TGTGCCAGCAGCTTCGGGGCTGAAGCTTTCTTT. Protein sequence: CASSFGAEAFF.

The chain joins TRBV5-4 to TRBJ2-7; perhaps TRBD1 as D (9 bases). CDR1 is SGHNT, CDR2 YYREEE, per germline (reference sequence). Trimming stripped 4 bases from V and 7 bases from J, with 15 bases between. CDR3 size: 13 residues. CDR3: CASSAGGQGEQYF. The CDR3 nucleotides are TGTGCCAGCAGCGCGGGGGGACAGGGTGAGCAGTACTTC. The full variable domain, its missing parts supplied by reference TRBV5-4 and TRBJ2-7, is ETGVTQSPTHLIKTRGQQVTLRCSSQSGHNTVSWYQQALGQGPQFIFQYYREEENGRGNFPPRFSGLQFPNYSSELNVNALELDDSALYLCASSAGGQGEQYFGPGTRLTVT.

This clone was recorded a few times. V gene TRBV9 combines with J gene TRBJ1-2; D remains unclear. The length of the CDR3 is 14 residues. Trimming shortened V by 0 bases and J by 2 bases, and 8 bases separated the two germline ends. Germline assignment: CDR1 SGDLS and CDR2 YYNGEE. CDR3 sequence reads: CASSVEPGNYGYTF. The CDR3 bases are TGTGCCAGCAGCGTAGAACCGGGGAACTATGGCTACACCTTC.

The V gene is TRBV7-2, the J gene TRBJ1-6; D gene uncertain. The length of the CDR3 is 16 residues. Germline V CDR1 and CDR2: SGHTA, FQGNSA. Trimming shortened V by 6 bases and J by 0 bases, and 12 bases separated the two germline ends. The CDR3 DNA follows: TGTGCCAGCAGACGGGTCCTGGGCTCCTATAATTCACCCCTCCACTTT. It is translated as CASRRVLGSYNSPLHF.

The chain has TRBV18 and TRBJ1-1, with D perhaps matching TRBD1 (5 bases). V lost 6 bases and J 3 bases, leaving 8 bases between the germline ends. Germline values: CDR1 KGHSH, CDR2 LQKENI. The length of the CDR3 is 12 residues. The CDR3 bases are TGTGCCAGCTCCCGGGGGGACACTGAAGCTTTCTTT. It translates to CASSRGDTEAFF.

V is TRBV2 and J is TRBJ2-2, with TRBD1 as a possible D gene (5 bases). In germline, CDR1 is SNHLY, CDR2 FYNNEI. V shed 5 bases and J shed 3 bases, with 7 bases lying between them. The CDR3 consists of 13 residues. CDR3 protein: CASSRQYTGELFF. As DNA, the CDR3 is TGTGCCAGCAGTCGACAGTACACCGGGGAGCTGTTTTTT.

The rearrangement uses TRBV27 and TRBJ2-3; D is unclear. Trimming shortened V by 5 bases and J by 2 bases, and 5 bases separated the two germline ends. The CDR3 extends over 12 amino acids. Germline V lookup: CDR1 MNHEY, CDR2 SMNVEV (reference sequence). CDR3 nucleotides: TGTGCCAGCAGTCCCCACACAGATACGCAGTATTTT. Its translation: CASSPHTDTQYF.

V usage is TRBV5-4 and J usage is TRBJ1-5; 7 bases are a match to TRBD1. The CDR3 runs 15 residues. Germline CDR1 and CDR2: SGHNT and YYREEE (reference sequence). Trimming cost V 4 bases and J 2 bases; bases outside gene matches: 6. This CDR3 is CASSPGGQGNQPQHF. CDR3 coding DNA: TGTGCCAGCAGCCCAGGAGGACAGGGCAATCAGCCCCAGCATTTT.

CDR3 sequence: CATSREGELTGQNTEAFF. CDR3 sequence (DNA): TGTGCCACCAGCAGAGAGGGCGAGCTGACAGGACAGAACACTGAAGCTTTCTTT. The rearrangement uses TRBV15 and TRBJ1-1; D may be TRBD1 (6 bases). Germline lookup yields CDR1 LNHNV and CDR2 YYDKDF (reference sequence). V lost 0 bases, J lost 1 base, and 18 bases lay in between. This CDR3 region has 18 residues.

The chain couples TRBV5-4 to TRBJ2-6; 9 nucleotides match TRBD1. The CDR3 spans 17 residues. V dropped 4 bases and J dropped 0; count of bases not matched to a gene: 5. Germline V gene lookup returns CDR1 SGHNT and CDR2 YYREEE (reference sequence). The CDR3 nucleotides read TGTGCCAGCAGCACTGGACAGGGGCCCTCTGGGGCCAACGTCCTGACTTTC. It translates to CASSTGQGPSGANVLTF. The whole variable domain, remainder taken from reference TRBV5-4 and TRBJ2-6, is ETGVTQSPTHLIKTRGQQVTLRCSSQSGHNTVSWYQQALGQGPQFIFQYYREEENGRGNFPPRFSGLQFPNYSSELNVNALELDDSALYLCASSTGQGPSGANVLTFGAGSRLTVL.

This rearrangement joins TRBV7-2 to TRBJ2-7; 12 bases are shared with TRBD2. The V gene end was trimmed by 4 bases and the J gene end by 2 bases; junction bases not matched to a gene: 3. Germline CDR1 and CDR2: SGHTA and FQGNSA. This CDR3 contains 15 residues. This CDR3 is CASSWTSGETYEQYF. In DNA, the CDR3 is TGTGCCAGCAGCTGGACTAGCGGGGAAACCTACGAGCAGTACTTC. Supplemented by reference TRBV7-2 and TRBJ2-7, the full variable domain reads GAGVSQSPSNKVTEKGKDVELRCDPISGHTALYWYRQSLGQGLEFLIYFQGNSAPDKSGLPSDRFSAERTGGSVSTLTIQRTQQEDSAVYLCASSWTSGETYEQYFGPGTRLTVT.

This clone showed up just once. This chain joins TRBV2 and TRBJ2-1, with 9 bases matching TRBD2. The CDR3 contains 15 residues. Per the germline V gene, CDR1 is SNHLY and CDR2 is FYNNEI. J was trimmed by 7 bases and V by 7 bases; bases with no gene match: 11. This CDR3 is CASTVLAGRGNEQFF. The CDR3 nucleotides read TGTGCCAGCACCGTCCTAGCGGGAAGGGGAAATGAGCAGTTCTTC.

The rearrangement joins TRBV5-6 to TRBJ2-2; 9 bases agree with TRBD2. Looked up from germline, CDR1 is SGHDT and CDR2 is YYEEEE. With V trimmed by 0 bases and J by 6 bases, 3 bases remained unmatched. The CDR3 is 15 amino acids. CDR3 sequence: CASSLASGAAGELFF. In DNA, the CDR3 is TGTGCCAGCAGCTTGGCTAGCGGGGCGGCCGGGGAGCTGTTTTTT.

As regards this clone: Germline is not matched at one junction end, which may reflect a read error. The genes are TRBV28 and TRBJ2-4; 8 nucleotides line up with TRBD1. The CDR3 loop spans 13 amino acids. Germline loops: CDR1 MDHEN, CDR2 SYDVKM. The CDR3 DNA is TGTGCCACGGGTGGACAGGGCAGAAACAGTCAGTACTTC. This gives the protein CATGGQGRNSQYF.

The chain couples TRBV5-4 to TRBJ2-7; no reliable D call. The V end was cut by 2 bases, the J end by 2 bases, with 11 bases between. The germline gives CDR1 SGHNT, CDR2 YYREEE (reference sequence). The CDR3 runs to 14 residues. CDR3 in amino acids: CASSFESKPYEQYF. CDR3 sequence (DNA): TGTGCCAGCAGCTTTGAGTCGAAACCCTACGAGCAGTACTTC.

DNA of the CDR3: TGTGCCTGGATTGGTGGAGCCTACGAGCAGTACTTC. This translates into CAWIGGAYEQYF. The V gene is TRBV30, the J gene TRBJ2-7, with D unclear. This CDR3 contains 12 residues. Germline V CDR1 and CDR2: GTSNPN, SVGIG (reference sequence). V was shortened by 4 bases and J by 2 bases, with 9 bases between the two germline ends. Together with reference TRBV30 and TRBJ2-7, the CDR3 gives the full variable domain: SQTIHQWPATLVQPVGSPLSLECTVEGTSNPNLYWYRQAAGRGLQLLFYSVGIGQISSEVPQNLSASRPQDRQFILSSKKLLLSDSGFYLCAWIGGAYEQYFGPGTRLTVT.